The clone carrying this T cell receptor beta chain has a count of ten or more. This record comes from a study of tumor-infiltrating lymphocytes in oesophageal squamous cell carcinoma. Trimming removed 6 bases from V and 1 base from J, with 15 bases in between. This CDR3 is 15 amino acids long. Germline CDR1 SNHLY, CDR2 FYNNEI. TCRdb re-called the PCR reads through MiXCR, storing one row per CDR3 protein. The sample has 13,000 or so distinct CDR3 sequences; around three fifths are singletons. This clonotype was obtained from a female donor with esophageal squamous cell carcinoma. J is TRBJ1-1 and V is TRBV2; D is possibly TRBD1 (5 bases). The source material was esophageal tumor tissue. CDR3 nucleotides: TGTGCCAGCAGCGTTAACATGGGGCGGAACACTGAAGCTTTCTTT. This translates into CASSVNMGRNTEAFF.